The 28 T cell receptor beta chains reported below all come from one sample, sequenced in a study of long-term antiretroviral therapy in people with HIV. At survey level, the immunoSEQ assay was run in its v3.0 version. Sequenced by immunoSEQ multiplex PCR; TCRdb stores in-frame clones only, minus some. The repertoire holds around 20,000 clones, 91% seen once, with 9.6% in the top ten. This specimen consisted of unsorted PBMCs, obtained 3 years after starting antiretroviral therapy. The origin of the receptors is a man between 45 and 60 years old with HIV.

The chain links TRBV6-5 to TRBJ2-5; either TRBD1 or TRBD2 may supply D (5 bases each). V was shortened by 7 bases and J by 6 bases, with 18 bases between the two germline ends. This CDR3 spans 14 amino acids. Germline V CDR1 and CDR2: MNHEY, SVGAGI. The CDR3 region is CASTSGTARKTQYF. The CDR3 DNA is TGTGCCAGCACTTCGGGGACGGCGAGAAAGACCCAGTACTTC.

V is TRBV11-2 and J is TRBJ2-2; 9 bases line up with TRBD1. J was trimmed by 3 bases and V by 5 bases; bases with no gene match: 10. This CDR3 is 17 amino acids long. Germline V CDR1 and CDR2: SGHAT, FQNNGV. The CDR3 here is CASSPVAWDRDTGELFF. The CDR3 bases are TGTGCCAGCAGCCCCGTTGCCTGGGACAGGGACACCGGGGAGCTGTTTTTT.

V and J are TRBV7-2 and TRBJ2-2; unclear D gene. This CDR3 is 14 amino acids long. CDR1 and CDR2 from the germline V gene are SGHTA and FQGNSA. Trimming left V 1 base short and J 1 base short, with 4 bases between. The CDR3 loop reads CASSLEQNTGELFF. In DNA, the CDR3 is TGTGCCAGCAGCTTAGAACAGAACACCGGGGAGCTGTTTTTT.

The chain links TRBV27 to TRBJ2-3; D unresolved. Germline CDR1 and CDR2: MNHEY and SMNVEV (reference sequence). The CDR3 consists of 15 residues. V was shortened by 4 bases and J by 0 bases, with 11 bases between the two germline ends. The CDR3 spells CASSSSLESTDTQYF. CDR3 in DNA: TGTGCCAGCAGTTCCTCCCTAGAAAGCACAGATACGCAGTATTTT.

V and J are TRBV7-9 and TRBJ1-2, with TRBD1 identical over 7 bases. Germline values: CDR1 SEHNR, CDR2 FQNEAQ (reference sequence). The CDR3 consists of 14 residues. With V trimmed by 5 bases and J by 4 bases, 7 bases remained unmatched. The CDR3 loop is CASSPGQLFYGYTF. The DNA of the CDR3 is TGTGCCAGCAGCCCGGGACAGTTGTTCTATGGCTACACCTTC.

The J gene is TRBJ2-7, the V gene TRBV2; the D gene is possibly TRBD1 (5 bases). V was pared by 7 bases and J by 4 bases, with 11 bases between. The CDR3 is made up of 12 amino acids. Germline CDR1 reads SNHLY; CDR2 reads FYNNEI. The CDR3 DNA sequence: TGTGCCAGCACCCTGACAGTATACGAGCAGTACTTC. Amino acids: CASTLTVYEQYF.

CDR3 bases: TGCGCCAGCAGCCAAGTCGACAGGGTGACCCAGCATTTT. Its translation: CASSQVDRVTQHF. The rearrangement links TRBV4-1 to TRBJ1-5, with TRBD1 identical over 7 bases. In germline, CDR1 is MGHRA, CDR2 YSYEKL. The CDR3 runs to 13 residues. Trimming removed 1 base from V and 11 bases from J; junction bases left unmatched: 5.

The V gene is TRBV6-6, the J gene TRBJ1-3, with 7 bases that match TRBD1. Germline lookup yields CDR1 MNHNY and CDR2 SVGAGI (reference sequence). With V trimmed by 6 bases and J by 4 bases, 3 bases remained unmatched. CDR3 length: 13 amino acids. The CDR3: CASSWDSGNTIYF. As DNA, the CDR3 is TGTGCCAGCAGCTGGGACAGCGGAAACACCATATATTTT.

This chain links TRBV5-6 with TRBJ1-6, with D hard to call. The CDR3 runs to 14 residues. Germline V gene data show CDR1 as SGHDT and CDR2 as YYEEEE. The V gene lost 5 bases and the J gene lost 9 bases, with 15 bases spanning the gap. Here the CDR3 DNA reads TGTGCCAGCAGTCTTCAAGGGTTGGGTTCACCCCTCCACTTT. Translation: CASSLQGLGSPLHF. The whole variable domain, filled in from reference TRBV5-6 and TRBJ1-6, reads DAGVTQSPTHLIKTRGQQVTLRCSPKSGHDTVSWYQQALGQGPQFIFQYYEEEERQRGNFPDRFSGHQFPNYSSELNVNALLLGDSALYLCASSLQGLGSPLHFGNGTRLTVT.

The V call is TRBV5-1, the J call TRBJ2-7; 9 nucleotides line up with TRBD1. Trimming removed 4 bases from V and 4 bases from J; junction bases left unmatched: 6. CDR3 length equals 14 residues. CDR1 and CDR2 (germline): SGHRS, YFSETQ. The chain's CDR3 is CASSLEGQGYEQYF. The CDR3 DNA sequence: TGCGCCAGCAGCCTGGAGGGACAGGGTTACGAGCAGTACTTC.

This clone was detected only once. V is TRBV13 and J is TRBJ1-4; D is undetermined. The length of the CDR3 is 14 residues. The V gene's germline CDR1 is PRHDT and CDR2 FYEKMQ (reference sequence). The V gene lost 2 bases and the J gene lost 5 bases, with 9 bases spanning the gap. CDR3 in amino acids: CASSLYGSNEKLFF. The CDR3 DNA sequence: TGTGCCAGCAGCTTATATGGGAGCAATGAAAAACTGTTTTTT.

The chain recombines TRBV28 with TRBJ1-5, with 10 bases fitting TRBD1. Germline V gives CDR1 MDHEN, CDR2 SYDVKM. The CDR3 runs to 14 residues. V lost 4 bases to trimming and J lost 7 bases; unmatched junction nucleotides: 4. CDR3 coding DNA: TGTGCCAGCAGTTGGGACAGGGGAGGGCAGCCCCAGCATTTT. It codes for CASSWDRGGQPQHF.

The rearrangement joins TRBV4-2 to TRBJ2-3; 9 nucleotides match TRBD2. Germline-derived CDR1 and CDR2 are LGHNA and YNFKEQ. The ends lost 4 bases at V and 0 bases at J; junction bases unmatched: 17. This CDR3 has 20 residues. The CDR3 here is CASSLMSIQRGASSTDTQYF. CDR3 coding DNA: TGTGCCAGCAGCCTTATGAGTATCCAGCGGGGGGCCTCTAGCACAGATACGCAGTATTTT.

This sequence joins TRBV30 and TRBJ1-3; the D is unclear. CDR3 length: 16 amino acids. Germline CDR1 GTSNPN, CDR2 SVGIG (reference sequence). Trimming left V 4 bases short and J 1 base short, with 17 bases between. CDR3 protein: CAWTPLDGFSGNTIYF. The CDR3 DNA reads TGTGCCTGGACCCCGTTGGACGGGTTTTCTGGAAACACCATATATTTT.

This clone appeared a single time. The rearrangement links TRBV19 to TRBJ1-2; 7 bases align to TRBD1. The CDR3 is made up of 15 amino acids. The V gene end was trimmed by 6 bases and the J gene end by 4 bases; junction bases not matched to a gene: 11. Germline values: CDR1 LNHDA, CDR2 SQIVND (reference sequence). The CDR3 DNA is TGTGCCAGTAGCCAACAGGGGACCGATAGCTATGGCTACACCTTC. Protein product: CASSQQGTDSYGYTF.

J is TRBJ2-4 and V is TRBV12-5; 9 nucleotides align to TRBD1. Germline V lookup: CDR1 LGHNT, CDR2 FRNRAP. This CDR3 spans 22 amino acids. V dropped 0 bases and J dropped 0; count of bases not matched to a gene: 18. The CDR3 loop is CASGLVEGPGTGMGLAKNIQYF. The CDR3 coding sequence is TGTGCTAGTGGTTTGGTAGAAGGACCCGGGACAGGGATGGGGTTAGCCAAAAACATTCAGTACTTC. Complete variable domain (other parts from reference TRBV12-5 and TRBJ2-4): DARVTQTPRHKVTEMGQEVTMRCQPILGHNTVFWYRQTMMQGLELLAYFRNRAPLDDSGMPKDRFSAEMPDATLATLKIQPSEPRDSAVYFCASGLVEGPGTGMGLAKNIQYFGAGTRLSVL.

This clone was recorded a few times. The V and J genes are TRBV11-3 and TRBJ2-1; D assignment may be TRBD1 or TRBD2 (5 bases each). V gave up 5 bases and J gave up 0 bases, with 14 bases separating them. The CDR3 has 16 amino acids. The germline gives CDR1 SGHNT, CDR2 YENEEA. CDR3 region: CASSGRDAGSYNEQFF. The CDR3 DNA sequence: TGTGCCAGCAGCGGAAGGGACGCGGGCTCCTACAATGAGCAGTTCTTC.

This clone appeared a single time. The CDR3 DNA sequence: TGTGCCAGCAGTTTCTCCATTAGGACTGAAGCTTTCTTT. It encodes CASSFSIRTEAFF. V gene TRBV6-5 combines with J gene TRBJ1-1; D is undetermined. Germline CDR1 is MNHEY and CDR2 is SVGAGI. CDR3 size: 13 residues. Between the trimmed V and J ends, which lost 4 bases and 5 bases, there was a span of 11 bases.

The CDR3 DNA is TGTGCCAGCAGCGCCGCTCCTTCGAGCACAGATACGCAGTATTTT. Protein product: CASSAAPSSTDTQYF. This rearrangement joins TRBV5-4 to TRBJ2-3; no clear D gene. There are 15 residues in the CDR3. Trimming removed 4 bases at V and 0 bases at J, with 12 bases between. The V gene's germline CDR1 is SGHNT and CDR2 YYREEE (reference sequence).

The chain joins TRBV7-2 to TRBJ2-7, with TRBD1 matching 8 bases. V shed 4 bases, J shed 2 bases, and the junction held 7 bases outside the gene matches. This CDR3 spans 15 amino acids. Per germline, CDR1 SGHTA and CDR2 FQGNSA. As DNA, the CDR3 is TGTGCCAGCAGCTACGACCGGGGACAGGCCTACGAGCAGTACTTC. This gives the protein CASSYDRGQAYEQYF.

This clone turned up a few times. This chain connects TRBV6-6 to TRBJ2-7; D remains ambiguous. The germline gives CDR1 MNHNY, CDR2 SVGAGI (reference sequence). The CDR3 consists of 11 residues. With 6 bases removed from V and 7 bases from J, the gap between germline ends came to 10 bases. The CDR3 sequence is CASSPRMEQYF. The DNA for the CDR3 is TGTGCCAGCAGCCCGAGGATGGAGCAGTACTTC.

The chain joins TRBV30 to TRBJ2-3, with D possibly matching TRBD1 (6 bases). V lost 2 bases and J lost 1, with 7 bases in between. This CDR3 contains 13 residues. Germline CDR1 GTSNPN, CDR2 SVGIG (reference sequence). CDR3 in amino acids: CAWSPGGTDTQYF. CDR3 sequence (DNA): TGTGCCTGGAGTCCAGGGGGCACAGATACGCAGTATTTT.

This rearrangement joins TRBV5-1 to TRBJ1-1, with D possibly being TRBD1 (5 bases). V was shortened by 2 bases and J by 6 bases, with 20 bases between the two germline ends. Germline V gives CDR1 SGHRS, CDR2 YFSETQ. The CDR3 is made up of 16 amino acids. The CDR3 is CASSFKGVNLTPEAFF. The CDR3 bases are TGCGCCAGCAGCTTCAAAGGGGTCAACCTGACCCCTGAAGCTTTCTTT.

The chain has TRBV11-1 and TRBJ2-3; D could derive from TRBD1 or TRBD2 (5 bases each). CDR3 length equals 13 residues. V lost 5 bases to trimming and J lost 2 bases, with 8 bases between them. Germline CDR1 is SGHAT and CDR2 is FQDESV (reference sequence). The CDR3 sequence is CASSGGYTDTQYF. CDR3 nucleotide sequence: TGTGCCAGCAGCGGGGGTTACACAGATACGCAGTATTTT.

The rearrangement uses TRBV13 and TRBJ2-1; TRBD1 matches at 12 bases. The CDR3 runs 16 residues. Germline V gene data show CDR1 as PRHDT and CDR2 as FYEKMQ (reference sequence). J gave up 8 bases and V 5 bases, and 10 bases lay outside the gene matches. CDR3 nucleotide sequence: TGTGCCAGCAGCCCGCCGGGACAGGGGGCGCGGTATGAGCAGTTCTTC. Translated, it gives CASSPPGQGARYEQFF.

The chain uses TRBV18 and TRBJ2-7, with 8 bases lining up with TRBD2. CDR1 KGHSH and CDR2 LQKENI come from the germline V gene. The CDR3 runs 18 residues. The trim removed 3 bases at V and 0 bases at J, leaving 13 bases unmatched. The CDR3 coding sequence is TGTGCCAGCTCACCGACCTTCGGGGGGGAGTGGCCCTCCTACGAGCAGTACTTC. It specifies CASSPTFGGEWPSYEQYF.

The chain recombines TRBV18 with TRBJ1-2; D ambiguous. V shed 0 bases and J shed 2 bases, with 10 bases lying between them. Germline V gene sequence: CDR1 KGHSH, CDR2 LQKENI. The CDR3 spans 15 residues. The CDR3 is CASSPPAGTNYGYTF. DNA for the CDR3: TGTGCCAGCTCACCACCAGCGGGCACCAACTATGGCTACACCTTC. Drawing the rest from reference TRBV18 and TRBJ1-2, the complete variable domain is NAGVMQNPRHLVRRRGQEARLRCSPMKGHSHVYWYRQLPEEGLKFMVYLQKENIIDESGMPKERFSAEFPKEGPSILRIQQVVRGDSAAYFCASSPPAGTNYGYTFGSGTRLTVV.

This chain uses TRBV29-1 with TRBJ1-1; 7 bases align to TRBD1. CDR3 length: 14 residues. Looked up from germline, CDR1 is SQVTM and CDR2 is ANQGSEA. CDR3 region: CSVRGMRMNTEAFF. For the CDR3, the DNA is TGCAGTGTCAGGGGGATGAGAATGAACACTGAAGCTTTCTTT.